Following are 7 T cell receptor beta chains from one sample sequenced in a study of blood T cell repertoires in COVID-19 (dated by TCRdb to about 2020). Library preparation employed the immunoSEQ multiplex PCR assay. The table comes from immuneACCESS by way of TCRdb, which keeps in-frame sequences with V and J called. Part of the clones is missing from these tables; in studies checked, under half for an unresolved V gene and the rest for unknown reasons. This sample gives 120,000 or so clones in total; 75% to 85% of them show up just once. The top ten clones comprise about 40% of the sample. Specimen: peripheral blood. These receptors all stem from a man aged 40-55 years with active or convalescent COVID-19.

This clone was counted only a few times. This chain uses TRBV7-9 with TRBJ2-7, with 9 bases lining up with TRBD1. The ends lost 5 bases at V and 5 bases at J; junction bases unmatched: 10. Germline V gene sequence: CDR1 SEHNR, CDR2 FQNEAQ (reference sequence). The CDR3 consists of 15 residues. Here the CDR3 reads CASSPGDRVVDEQYF. The CDR3 DNA reads as TGTGCCAGCAGCCCTGGGGACAGGGTGGTTGACGAGCAGTACTTC. The variable domain in full, with the rest retrieved from reference TRBV7-9 and TRBJ2-7, is DTGVSQNPRHKITKRGQNVTFRCDPISEHNRLYWYRQTLGQGPEFLTYFQNEAQLEKSRLLSDRFSAERPKGSFSTLEIQRTEQGDSAMYLCASSPGDRVVDEQYFGPGTRLTVT.

The V and J genes are TRBV18 and TRBJ2-2; D gene ambiguous. Looked up from germline, CDR1 is KGHSH and CDR2 is LQKENI. This CDR3 is 13 amino acids long. Trimming left V 3 bases short and J 5 bases short, with 7 bases between. CDR3 DNA sequence: TGTGCCAGCTCACCGTCCTTTACCGGGGAGCTGTTTTTT. Translation: CASSPSFTGELFF. Full variable domain (remainder filled in from reference TRBV18 and TRBJ2-2): NAGVMQNPRHLVRRRGQEARLRCSPMKGHSHVYWYRQLPEEGLKFMVYLQKENIIDESGMPKERFSAEFPKEGPSILRIQQVVRGDSAAYFCASSPSFTGELFFGEGSRLTVL.

This chain links TRBV19 with TRBJ2-3; 7 nucleotides line up with TRBD1. With 4 bases clipped from V and 0 bases from J, the junction kept 4 bases outside the gene matches. The CDR3 extends over 15 amino acids. Germline loops: CDR1 LNHDA, CDR2 SQIVND (reference sequence). CDR3 sequence (DNA): TGTGCCAGTAGTAAGGGACAGTCTAGCACAGATACGCAGTATTTT. Translated, it gives CASSKGQSSTDTQYF. Full variable domain (outside the CDR3, taken from reference TRBV19 and TRBJ2-3): DGGITQSPKYLFRKEGQNVTLSCEQNLNHDAMYWYRQDPGQGLRLIYYSQIVNDFQKGDIAEGYSVSREKKESFPLTVTSAQKNPTAFYLCASSKGQSSTDTQYFGPGTRLTVL.

The rearrangement joins TRBV28 to TRBJ2-1; D is perhaps TRBD1 (5 bases). This CDR3 has 14 residues. The ends were cut back, 5 bases at V and 7 bases at J, with 15 bases in the middle. Germline V gives CDR1 MDHEN, CDR2 SYDVKM. The CDR3 DNA follows: TGTGCCAGCAGTAGCCCGCAGGGATTGAATGAGCAGTTCTTC. Its protein is CASSSPQGLNEQFF. Full variable domain (rest looked up from reference TRBV28 and TRBJ2-1): DVKVTQSSRYLVKRTGEKVFLECVQDMDHENMFWYRQDPGLGLRLIYFSYDVKMKEKGDIPEGYSVSREKKERFSLILESASTNQTSMYLCASSSPQGLNEQFFGPGTRLTVL.

The CDR3 DNA follows: TGCGCCAGCAGCTCCGGACAGGGGAGGTCAGAGACCCAGTACTTC. Translation: CASSSGQGRSETQYF. V usage is TRBV5-1 and J usage is TRBJ2-5, with TRBD1 identical over 9 bases. Germline V lookup: CDR1 SGHRS, CDR2 YFSETQ. V trimming: 3 bases; J trimming: 4 bases; junction bases outside the gene matches: 7. CDR3 size: 15 residues.

The chain uses TRBV3-1 (or the pseudogene TRBV3-2) and TRBJ1-4, with D uncertain. The CDR3 contains 14 residues. The V gene lost 2 bases and the J gene lost 8 bases, with 12 bases spanning the gap. The V gene's germline CDR1 is LGHDT and CDR2 YNNKEL (reference sequence). The chain's CDR3 is CASSQMAVTEKLFF. As DNA, the CDR3 is TGTGCCAGCAGCCAAATGGCAGTAACCGAAAAACTGTTTTTT.

The genes are TRBV14 and TRBJ1-2; D possibly corresponds to TRBD1 (6 bases). CDR1 and CDR2 (germline): SGHDN, FVKESK. CDR3 length equals 17 residues. Trimming took off 4 bases at V and 4 bases at J, with 22 bases between the two ends. The CDR3 reads CASSPLQTGPLSYGYTF. As DNA, the CDR3 is TGTGCCAGCAGCCCACTACAGACAGGCCCTCTCAGCTATGGCTACACCTTC.